A selection of T cell receptor beta chains follows, all from one sample in a study of breast tumors, draining lymph nodes, adjacent tissues. TCRdb re-analysed the multiplex PCR reads in MiXCR, keeping a single row per CDR3 protein. Of approximately 210,000 distinct CDR3 sequences in the sample, 32% were seen once. Sequenced: axillary lymph node tissue. These receptors all stem from a female donor with breast cancer. Some clones in this sample may be carry-over from other donors' samples. The CDR3 runs from the conserved cysteine through the conserved F or W. The D gene is left open where the match is weak. Expanded clones get a size class; other rows say once, few or many, or leave the size out.

cdr3_nt cdr3_aa clone_size v_call d_call j_call
TGTGCCAGCAGCTTAGCAACGGGGAACATGATAATAGGGCAGTACTTC CASSLATGNMIIGQYF - TRBV7-9 - TRBJ2-7
TGTGCCAGTAGTCATCCCGCAGGGTATAGGTCATATGAGCAGTTCTTC CASSHPAGYRSYEQFF many TRBV19 - TRBJ2-1
TGTGCCAGCCACCCCATGGGATCCGGTTCCTCACCCCTCCACTTT CASHPMGSGSSPLHF - TRBV7-8 - TRBJ1-6
TGTGCCAGCAGTGATAGGGGGCGAACTGAAGCTTTCTTT CASSDRGRTEAFF few TRBV6-1 TRBD1 TRBJ1-1
TGTGCCAGCAGTTTCCCTTGGGGGCCCGGGGAGCTGTTTTTT CASSFPWGPGELFF few TRBV28 - TRBJ2-2
TGTGCCAGCAGTTTAAGGGGACCCTACGAGCAGTACTTC CASSLRGPYEQYF once TRBV12-3/TRBV12-4 - TRBJ2-7
TGTGCCAGCAGCTCTCCCAGAGGCTATGGCTACACCTTC CASSSPRGYGYTF many TRBV7-6 - TRBJ1-2
TGTGCCAGCAGCTTAGGTACAGGGTTCACCGGGGAGCTGTTTTTT CASSLGTGFTGELFF many TRBV11-2 - TRBJ2-2
TGTGCCAGTAGTATTGGGTTGACGGGGCTCGGGGGCCGTGACCAAGAGACCCAGTACTTC CASSIGLTGLGGRDQETQYF - TRBV19 - TRBJ2-5
TGTGCCAGTAGTGGGGTTGACTATGGCTACACCTTC CASSGVDYGYTF many TRBV19 - TRBJ1-2
TGTGCCAGCAGTTTTGGGGGACAGGGGGTGGAAAACACCATATATTTT CASSFGGQGVENTIYF many TRBV28 TRBD1 TRBJ1-3
TGTGCCAGTAGCCGCATAGCGGGAAGGGAGACCCAGTACTTC CASSRIAGRETQYF many TRBV19 TRBD2 TRBJ2-5
TGTGCCAGCAGCGCGACTAGGACCACCGGGGAGCTGTTTTTT CASSATRTTGELFF many TRBV7-8 - TRBJ2-2
TGTGCCTGGAGTCGGGGGGCCGGGAATGAAAAACTGTTTTTT CAWSRGAGNEKLFF many TRBV30 - TRBJ1-4
TGTGCCAGCAGAAAAACAGGGGAGACCCAGTACTTC CASRKTGETQYF - TRBV28 - TRBJ2-5
TGTGGGTGCGGAACTCAAGAGACCCAGTCCTTC CGCGTQETQSF many TRBV20-1 - TRBJ2-5
TGTGCCAGCAGCCCGGTTATGGCGGGGAATCAGCCCCAGCATTTT CASSPVMAGNQPQHF many TRBV5-8 - TRBJ1-5
TGTGCCAGCAGCTTAGATCCCTTCCTAGCGGGTGGCGACTACGAGCAGTACTTC CASSLDPFLAGGDYEQYF - TRBV7-2 TRBD2 TRBJ2-7
TGTGCCAGCCAGAGGGCAGGGCGGATAAGCGAGCAGTACTTC CASQRAGRISEQYF many TRBV2 - TRBJ2-7
TGCGCCAGCAGCTTCGGACAGGGGGCGTCCGGAAACACCATATATTTT CASSFGQGASGNTIYF - TRBV5-1 TRBD1 TRBJ1-3
TGCGCCAGCAGCCAAGTTGAGGGACCCCAGAGCTCTGGGGCCAACGTCCTGACTTTC CASSQVEGPQSSGANVLTF many TRBV4-3 - TRBJ2-6
TGTGCCAGCAGCTCCCATAGCGGGGGGAGCGAGACCCAGTACTTC CASSSHSGGSETQYF many TRBV7-9 TRBD2 TRBJ2-5
TGCGCCAGCAGCCTAAACGGTGATCAGCCCCAGCATTTT CASSLNGDQPQHF - TRBV5-1 - TRBJ1-5
TGTGCCAGCAGCTTGAGGCCGGACGGACGAGCTAACTATGGCTACACCTTC CASSLRPDGRANYGYTF - TRBV5-4 - TRBJ1-2
TGTGCCAGCAGCTTAGGTTCGGGGGACAATCAGCCCCAGCATTTT CASSLGSGDNQPQHF many TRBV7-9 - TRBJ1-5
TGTGCCAGCAGCCTCAGTGGCGGGAGTTTAGGCGAGCAGTACTTC CASSLSGGSLGEQYF many TRBV7-3 TRBD2 TRBJ2-7
TGCAGTGCTAGACTCTACATAGCGGGAACAGTCTACAATGAGCAGTTCTTC CSARLYIAGTVYNEQFF - TRBV20-1 TRBD2 TRBJ2-1
TGTGCCGGCAGCCTTCGAAGGGCGGGCGATGAGCAGTTCTTC CAGSLRRAGDEQFF - TRBV7-6 - TRBJ2-1
TGCGCCAGCAGCTCAGATAGCGGAGCTAGCACAGATACGCAGTATTTT CASSSDSGASTDTQYF many TRBV5-1 - TRBJ2-3
TGCGCCAGCAGCTTTAAGGTGGGGGGAGAGACCCAGTACTTC CASSFKVGGETQYF many TRBV5-1 - TRBJ2-5
TGCAGTGCTGGAGCGGGGGGAGGGCCCCACGAGCAGTACTTC CSAGAGGGPHEQYF - TRBV20-1 TRBD2 TRBJ2-7
TGCGCCAGCAGCTTGGGGTTTATGACAGTGAACACTGAAGCTTTCTTT CASSLGFMTVNTEAFF - TRBV5-1 - TRBJ1-1
TGCAGTGCTTCTCCCGGGACAGGGGGTTTCTATGGCTACACCTTC CSASPGTGGFYGYTF - TRBV20-1 TRBD1 TRBJ1-2
TGTGCCAGCAGCGTAGATGGGACTACGAACACCGGGGAGCTGTTTTTT CASSVDGTTNTGELFF many TRBV9 TRBD2 TRBJ2-2
TGTGCCAGCAGCTTAGTTGGCCCACAAAAAGGGGGGACACCGAGTCAAGAGACCCAGTACTTC CASSLVGPQKGGTPSQETQYF many TRBV11-2 - TRBJ2-5
TGCAGTGGAACCACCGCGGGAGAGGGAGCAGATACGCAGTATTTT CSGTTAGEGADTQYF - TRBV20-1 TRBD2 TRBJ2-3
TGTGCCATCAGCCGACAGGGGATGAACACTGAAGCTTTCTTT CAISRQGMNTEAFF many TRBV10-3 TRBD1 TRBJ1-1
TGTGCCAGCAGTGCGACGGGACCCTCTTACAATGAGCAGTTCTTC CASSATGPSYNEQFF many TRBV25-1 - TRBJ2-1
TGTGCCAGCAGGCGGGCGGGGATTAACAATGAGCAGTTCTTC CASRRAGINNEQFF - TRBV6-2/TRBV6-3 - TRBJ2-1
TGTGCCAGCAGTTCCGGAAGGAATAGCAATCAGCCCCAGCATTTT CASSSGRNSNQPQHF many TRBV28 - TRBJ1-5
TGCGCCAGCAGCCAAGATCAACAGGGGGGTCGGGGTGAGCAGTTCTTC CASSQDQQGGRGEQFF - TRBV4-3 TRBD1 TRBJ2-1
TGTGCCAGCAGTGCCGGGGCTCTGTCCTACGAGCAGTACTTC CASSAGALSYEQYF - TRBV2 - TRBJ2-7
TGTGCGATCGGGGGGACTAGCGGGTACAGCTCCTACAATGAGCAGTTCTTC CAIGGTSGYSSYNEQFF many TRBV10-3 TRBD2 TRBJ2-1
TGTGCCAGCAGGTCCGGGGAGCTGTTTTTT CASRSGELFF many TRBV7-9 - TRBJ2-2
TGTGCCAGCAGTTTATATTGGTCAGGGGGCACTGAAGCTTTCTTT CASSLYWSGGTEAFF - TRBV28 TRBD1 TRBJ1-1
TGTGCCAGCAGCGTAGGGGGTCCCCTCACGAATACGCAGTATTTT CASSVGGPLTNTQYF many TRBV9 - TRBJ2-3
TGTGCCAGCAGCTATGACAGGGCTGCCGAGCAGTACTTC CASSYDRAAEQYF - TRBV7-3 TRBD1 TRBJ2-7
TGTGCCAGCAGTTACTCGGGGTACGGCTACACCTTC CASSYSGYGYTF many TRBV6-5 - TRBJ1-2
TGTGCCAGCAGCCAAGATTTCAGGTCCACCGGGGCGCAGTATTTT CASSQDFRSTGAQYF many TRBV3-1 - TRBJ2-3
TGTGCCAGCAGCGACGGGATCGTCACAGATACGCAGTCCTTC CASSDGIVTDTQSF - TRBV9 - TRBJ2-5
TGTGCCTGGAGTGTACTAGGGGGGACCTCCTACGAGCAGTACTTC CAWSVLGGTSYEQYF many TRBV30 - TRBJ2-7
TGTGCCAGCAGTGGCGGGAGGACCTACTCCTACAATGAGCAGTTCTTC CASSGGRTYSYNEQFF many TRBV6-5 TRBD2 TRBJ2-1
TGTGCCAGCAGCTTAACCGGGACAGGGAGCCTTGCTGAGCAGTTCTTC CASSLTGTGSLAEQFF - TRBV5-5 TRBD1 TRBJ2-1
TGTGCCACCAGCAGTGGGGACAGGGAGATGGCCTACGAGCAGTACTTC CATSSGDREMAYEQYF many TRBV15 TRBD1 TRBJ2-7
TGTGCCAGCAGCTTAATACAACCCTACGAGCAGTACTTC CASSLIQPYEQYF many TRBV7-3 - TRBJ2-7
TGTGCCAGCAGCTCCCGACTAGCGGTCAATTCTGATGAGCAGTTCTTC CASSSRLAVNSDEQFF many TRBV9 TRBD2 TRBJ2-1
TGCAGTGCTAACGGGAGGGATTTTACCGGGGAGCTGTTTTTT CSANGRDFTGELFF many TRBV20-1 TRBD2 TRBJ2-2
TGCGCCAGCAGCCAAGACCGCGTTGGAGGACTGTTTTTT CASSQDRVGGLFF many TRBV4-1 - TRBJ1-4
TGTGCCAGCTCACCTTTCCCCACGGATGGCTACACCTTC CASSPFPTDGYTF many TRBV18 - TRBJ1-2
TGTGCCAGCAGCCTCCTAACCACTAGCACAGATACGCAGTACTTC CASSLLTTSTDTQYF - TRBV7-9 - TRBJ2-5